In this sample, the clone carrying this T cell receptor (beta chain) turned up a few times. TCRdb itself ran the PCR reads through MiXCR, one entry per CDR3 protein. The sample lists about 12,000 distinct CDR3 sequences; 50% to 65% were seen once. This sample was included in a study of tumor-infiltrating lymphocytes in oesophageal squamous cell carcinoma. This CDR3 region has 15 residues. Trimming at V came to 5 bases and at J to 4 bases, leaving 5 bases not matched to a gene. CDR1 and CDR2 (germline): SGHNT, YENEEA. Sample: esophageal tumor tissue. The TCR originated in a female donor with esophageal squamous cell carcinoma. The chain couples TRBV11-3 to TRBJ2-3; 11 bases are a match to TRBD2. The CDR3 spells CASSPGLADSDTQYF. The CDR3 region has the DNA TGTGCCAGCAGCCCGGGACTAGCGGATTCAGATACGCAGTATTTT.